This T cell receptor beta chain stems from a study of T-cell memory formation after mild COVID-19. TCRdb re-called the 5' RACE reads through MiXCR, storing one row per CDR3 protein. The table has fewer than 400,000 distinct CDR3 sequences, about 15% seen once. This clonotype was seen a handful of times. This CDR3 is 15 amino acids long. V lost 4 bases and J lost 4; bases outside the gene matches: 10. From germline, CDR1 is KGHSH and CDR2 LQKENI. Specimen: PBMCs or a T cell subset sorted from them (not recorded which). The sequence derives from a man aged 18 to 29 who had mild COVID-19 (a few samples of this study predate the infection). Cell type and time point are not known. The V gene is TRBV18, the J gene TRBJ2-7, with 7 bases lining up with TRBD1. DNA for the CDR3: TGTGCCAGCTCACAGGGGGCGCAGGACCCTTACGAGCAGTACTTC. This codes for CASSQGAQDPYEQYF.